Presented here are 31 T cell receptor beta chains from one specimen sequenced in a study of blood T cell repertoires in COVID-19. Using immunoSEQ multiplex PCR, the repertoire was profiled, and TCRdb retains in-frame clones only, with some absent. Of about 210,000 clones in the sample, 81% were seen once. The sample comprised PBMCs or T cells enriched from blood (not recorded which). These receptors were collected from a woman aged 45-60 years with acute COVID-19.

The CDR3: CASRPTSGRDTGELFF. CDR3 DNA sequence: TGTGCCAGCAGACCTACTAGCGGGAGAGACACCGGGGAGCTGTTTTTT. The chain has TRBV6-2 or TRBV6-3 and TRBJ2-2; TRBD2 aligns across 11 bases. The length of the CDR3 is 16 residues. Per the germline V gene, CDR1 is MNHEY and CDR2 is SVGEGT. The ends lost 6 bases at V and 3 bases at J; junction bases unmatched: 6.

This clone is a singleton in its sample. The V and J genes are TRBV6-2 or TRBV6-3 and TRBJ2-3, with a weak D call TRBD1 (6 bases). Germline V CDR1 and CDR2: MNHEY, SVGEGT. The ends were cut back, 6 bases at V and 7 bases at J, with 20 bases in the middle. The CDR3 has 15 residues. DNA of the CDR3: TGTGCCAGCAGCCAGCAGGGGACAAAGGGCCATACGCAGTATTTT. This encodes CASSQQGTKGHTQYF.

This clone was recorded once. The V gene is TRBV5-1, the J gene TRBJ2-2; 8 bases line up with TRBD1. From germline, CDR1 is SGHRS and CDR2 YFSETQ. The CDR3 contains 14 residues. Germline trimming cut 3 bases from V and 5 bases from J; bases unmatched to any gene: 3. Here the CDR3 DNA reads TGCGCCAGCAGCTCCGGACAGGGAACCGGGGAGCTGTTTTTT. It translates to CASSSGQGTGELFF.

This clone was seen only once. The chain couples TRBV7-9 to TRBJ1-4, with 10 bases lining up with TRBD1. Germline V gene lookup returns CDR1 SEHNR and CDR2 FQNEAQ (reference sequence). This CDR3 is built from 17 residues. With 2 bases clipped from V and 3 bases from J, the junction kept 6 bases outside the gene matches. DNA for the CDR3: TGTGCCAGCAGCTTACTTGACAGGGGGCGCCCTAATGAAAAACTGTTTTTT. It is translated as CASSLLDRGRPNEKLFF. Supplemented by reference TRBV7-9 and TRBJ1-4, the full variable domain reads DTGVSQNPRHKITKRGQNVTFRCDPISEHNRLYWYRQTLGQGPEFLTYFQNEAQLEKSRLLSDRFSAERPKGSFSTLEIQRTEQGDSAMYLCASSLLDRGRPNEKLFFGSGTQLSVL.

The chain uses TRBV3-1 (or the pseudogene TRBV3-2) and TRBJ2-7, with 7 positions matching TRBD2. The CDR3 length is 16 residues. Germline V gene data show CDR1 as LGHDT and CDR2 as YNNKEL (reference sequence). V lost 8 bases and J lost 1; bases outside the gene matches: 14. CDR3 in amino acids: CASPTPLAERSYEQYF. CDR3 coding DNA: TGTGCCAGCCCAACGCCGCTAGCGGAGAGGTCCTACGAGCAGTACTTC.

The J gene is TRBJ1-1, the V gene TRBV7-2, with D perhaps TRBD1 (5 bases). Trimming stripped 5 bases from V and 7 bases from J, with 17 bases between. The CDR3 is made up of 14 amino acids. Germline CDR1 and CDR2: SGHTA and FQGNSA. CDR3 in amino acids: CASSATIDSVEAFF. The CDR3, as DNA: TGTGCCAGCAGCGCCACTATTGACAGCGTTGAAGCTTTCTTT. Using reference TRBV7-2 and TRBJ1-1 for the parts outside the CDR3, the full variable domain is GAGVSQSPSNKVTEKGKDVELRCDPISGHTALYWYRQSLGQGLEFLIYFQGNSAPDKSGLPSDRFSAERTGGSVSTLTIQRTQQEDSAVYLCASSATIDSVEAFFGQGTRLTVV.

The chain employs TRBV15 and TRBJ2-2; 9 bases line up with TRBD2. This CDR3 comprises 17 residues. Trimming at V came to 0 bases and at J to 7 bases, leaving 9 bases not matched to a gene. CDR1 and CDR2 (germline): LNHNV, YYDKDF (reference sequence). The CDR3 sequence: CATSREFPSGTGGELFF. The CDR3, as DNA: TGTGCCACCAGCAGAGAGTTTCCTAGCGGGACCGGCGGGGAGCTGTTTTTT.

The rearrangement joins TRBV30 to TRBJ2-7, with a weak D call TRBD2 (6 bases). Germline V CDR1 and CDR2: GTSNPN, SVGIG (reference sequence). Deletions cut 4 bases from V and 3 bases from J, with 16 bases between. The CDR3 spans 14 residues. CDR3 bases: TGTGCCTGGACCAAGGGGACTTTAATCTACGAGCAGTACTTC. This sequence encodes CAWTKGTLIYEQYF.

The table lists this clone with a count of one. V and J are TRBV24-1 and TRBJ2-5; TRBD2 agrees at 10 bases. Germline lookup yields CDR1 KGHDR and CDR2 SFDVKD. Trimming at V came to 6 bases and at J to 0 bases, leaving 9 bases not matched to a gene. CDR3 length: 17 amino acids. The CDR3 nucleotides read TGTGCCACCAGTCACCAAAAGCGGGGGGGGTACCAAGAGACCCAGTACTTC. Protein: CATSHQKRGGYQETQYF.

This chain uses TRBV19 with TRBJ2-3, with D tentatively TRBD2 (6 bases). This CDR3 has 13 residues. In germline, CDR1 is LNHDA, CDR2 SQIVND (reference sequence). The ends were cut back, 3 bases at V and 3 bases at J, with 7 bases in the middle. The CDR3 nucleotides read TGTGCCAGTAGTATTGGGACTACAGATACGCAGTATTTT. The encoded protein is CASSIGTTDTQYF.

This chain uses TRBV7-2 with TRBJ2-1; 10 bases fit TRBD2. Germline lookup yields CDR1 SGHTA and CDR2 FQGNSA. The CDR3 spans 18 residues. Trimming at V came to 5 bases and at J to 8 bases, leaving 18 bases not matched to a gene. This CDR3 is CASSQIRAVAGGRYEQFF. DNA for the CDR3: TGTGCCAGCAGCCAAATCCGAGCCGTAGCGGGAGGTAGGTATGAGCAGTTCTTC.

V gene TRBV7-2 combines with J gene TRBJ2-5, with TRBD2 matching 8 bases. The ends lost 5 bases at V and 0 bases at J; junction bases unmatched: 5. Germline values: CDR1 SGHTA, CDR2 FQGNSA. The CDR3 runs to 15 residues. This CDR3 is CASSARSGDQETQYF. For the CDR3, the DNA is TGTGCCAGCAGCGCTCGTAGCGGGGACCAAGAGACCCAGTACTTC.

The chain links TRBV5-6 to TRBJ2-3, with 11 bases identical to TRBD1. The V gene's germline CDR1 is SGHDT and CDR2 YYEEEE. V shed 5 bases, J shed 4 bases, and the junction held 6 bases outside the gene matches. This CDR3 spans 15 amino acids. CDR3 loop: CASRLRDRGADTQYF. The CDR3 DNA sequence: TGTGCCAGCAGGTTGCGGGACAGGGGGGCAGATACGCAGTATTTT.

Only a few counts were recorded for this clone. CDR3: CASSPGQGMLFHGYTF. The DNA of the CDR3 is TGTGCCAGCAGCCCGGGACAGGGGATGTTGTTCCATGGCTACACCTTC. The chain employs TRBV7-8 and TRBJ1-2, with 10 bases identical to TRBD1. Germline CDR1 and CDR2: SGHVS and FQNEAQ. Trimming took 5 bases from V and 6 from J; bases not matched to a gene: 12. The CDR3 extends over 16 amino acids.

The CDR3 DNA sequence: TGCGCCAGCAGCCAACCCCGGGCGGGAGGGAGCTCCTACAATGAGCAGTTCTTC. Translated, it gives CASSQPRAGGSSYNEQFF. This rearrangement joins TRBV4-1 to TRBJ2-1, with TRBD2 matching 9 bases. Germline assignment: CDR1 MGHRA and CDR2 YSYEKL. CDR3 length: 18 residues. Losses at the gene ends were 2 bases for V and 0 bases for J; bases not matched to a gene: 8.

This clone was detected only once. V and J are TRBV3-1 (or the pseudogene TRBV3-2) and TRBJ2-1; 9 positions match TRBD2. This CDR3 comprises 16 residues. With V trimmed by 0 bases and J by 7 bases, 7 bases remained unmatched. Germline-derived CDR1 and CDR2 are LGHDT and YNNKEL (reference sequence). CDR3 nucleotide sequence: TGTGCCAGCAGCCAAGATCGGCGGGGGGGACGGAATGAGCAGTTCTTC. Its protein is CASSQDRRGGRNEQFF.

The chain employs TRBV7-9 and TRBJ2-7; maybe TRBD1 (6 bases). V shed 5 bases and J shed 1 base, with 12 bases lying between them. The CDR3 runs to 14 residues. Per germline, CDR1 SEHNR and CDR2 FQNEAQ (reference sequence). This CDR3 is CASSVLDSSYEQYF. For the CDR3, the DNA is TGTGCCAGCAGCGTCTTGGACAGTTCCTACGAGCAGTACTTC.

The chain links TRBV18 to TRBJ2-2; a weak D match, TRBD1 (6 bases). The CDR3 extends over 16 amino acids. From germline, CDR1 is KGHSH and CDR2 LQKENI. Trimming removed 5 bases at V and 2 bases at J, with 15 bases between. The CDR3 loop is CASSNTGHYNTGELFF. The CDR3 DNA reads TGTGCCAGCTCAAATACGGGACACTATAACACCGGGGAGCTGTTTTTT.

V and J are TRBV30 and TRBJ1-1, with a weak D call TRBD1 (5 bases). There are 12 residues in the CDR3. V lost 3 bases and J 2 bases, leaving 7 bases between the germline ends. Germline V gives CDR1 GTSNPN, CDR2 SVGIG (reference sequence). The CDR3 DNA is TGTGCCTGGAGCAGGGTAAACACTGAAGCTTTCTTT. Protein: CAWSRVNTEAFF.

This clone has a single count. The chain couples TRBV6-5 to TRBJ1-6; 8 bases line up with TRBD1. V dropped 2 bases and J dropped 10; count of bases not matched to a gene: 7. The CDR3 loop spans 15 amino acids. Germline lookup yields CDR1 MNHEY and CDR2 SVGAGI. For the CDR3, the DNA is TGTGCCAGCAGTTACCTAGGACAGGGAGCGTCACCCCTCCACTTT. As protein: CASSYLGQGASPLHF.

The chain combines TRBV4-3 with TRBJ1-1, with 7 bases matching TRBD1. CDR1 LGHNA and CDR2 YSLEER come from the germline V gene. The CDR3 has 14 residues. With V trimmed by 3 bases and J by 4 bases, 5 bases remained unmatched. Written as DNA, the CDR3 is TGCGCCAGCAGCCAGACAGGGATAGGCACTGAAGCTTTCTTT. Protein product: CASSQTGIGTEAFF.

The J gene is TRBJ1-4, the V gene TRBV29-1, with 7 positions matching TRBD1. The CDR3 spans 14 residues. CDR1 is SQVTM, CDR2 ANQGSEA, per germline. J was trimmed by 13 bases and V by 2 bases; bases with no gene match: 13. The CDR3 loop reads CSVEWVTGQGGLFF. The CDR3, as DNA: TGCAGCGTTGAATGGGTGACAGGCCAGGGGGGACTGTTTTTT.

The V call is TRBV4-2, the J call TRBJ2-3; D might be TRBD1 (6 bases). The CDR3 consists of 16 residues. Trimming took 3 bases from V and 1 from J, leaving 14 bases between them. Germline loops: CDR1 LGHNA, CDR2 YNFKEQ. CDR3 amino acids: CASSQGVPGGTDTQYF. The CDR3 DNA is TGTGCCAGCAGCCAGGGAGTCCCAGGGGGCACAGATACGCAGTATTTT.

In nucleotides, the CDR3 is TGTGCCAGCTCTAACTCCGGCCCGGGCACTGAAGCTTTCTTT. Translation gives CASSNSGPGTEAFF. The rearrangement links TRBV18 to TRBJ1-1; D call uncertain. Per germline, CDR1 KGHSH and CDR2 LQKENI. V dropped 6 bases and J dropped 4 bases, with 15 bases sitting between them. CDR3 length equals 14 residues.

This clone has more than one count but fewer than ten. The J gene is TRBJ1-2, the V gene TRBV2; no reliable D call. The ends were cut back, 4 bases at V and 0 bases at J, with 12 bases in the middle. Per the germline V gene, CDR1 is SNHLY and CDR2 is FYNNEI. The CDR3 is made up of 15 amino acids. The CDR3 coding sequence is TGTGCCAGCAGTGTAAACAGCAACCCTAACTATGGCTACACCTTC. It codes for CASSVNSNPNYGYTF.

V and J are TRBV6-5 and TRBJ2-2, with a possible D match to TRBD2 (5 bases). The V end lost 0 bases, the J end lost 5 bases, and 10 bases lay between the germline ends. The CDR3 extends over 15 amino acids. From germline, CDR1 is MNHEY and CDR2 SVGAGI. CDR3 protein: CASSYSGSYTGELFF. The CDR3 coding sequence is TGTGCCAGCAGTTACTCAGGGAGTTATACCGGGGAGCTGTTTTTT.

V and J are TRBV4-3 and TRBJ2-5; TRBD2 matches 7 bases. Germline CDR1 reads LGHNA; CDR2 reads YSLEER. J gave up 0 bases and V 4 bases, and 5 bases lay outside the gene matches. This CDR3 has 15 residues. The CDR3 region is CASSPRSGDQETQYF. The CDR3 DNA reads TGCGCCAGCAGCCCAAGGAGCGGGGACCAAGAGACCCAGTACTTC.

The chain couples TRBV6-5 to TRBJ2-3, with D uncertain. Trimming took off 0 bases at V and 6 bases at J, with 10 bases between the two ends. Germline V gene sequence: CDR1 MNHEY, CDR2 SVGAGI. The length of the CDR3 is 14 residues. CDR3 region: CASSYSRRGDTQYF. The CDR3 bases are TGTGCCAGCAGTTACTCGAGGCGTGGTGATACGCAGTATTTT.

CDR3 sequence reads: CASSEAPRGREPQHF. The CDR3 DNA reads as TGTGCCAGCAGTGAAGCCCCTAGGGGGAGAGAACCCCAGCATTTT. V gene TRBV2 combines with J gene TRBJ1-5; possible D gene TRBD1, 6 bases. CDR1 and CDR2 from the germline V gene are SNHLY and FYNNEI. Trimming stripped 0 bases from V and 10 bases from J, with 16 bases between. The CDR3 is made up of 15 amino acids.

The V call is TRBV18, the J call TRBJ2-2, with 8 bases aligning to TRBD2. Losses at the gene ends were 2 bases for V and 1 base for J; bases not matched to a gene: 3. CDR1 KGHSH and CDR2 LQKENI come from the germline V gene. The CDR3 sequence is 16 residues long. The DNA of the CDR3 is TGTGCCAGCTCACCAGCGGCGGGGGGGAACACCGGGGAGCTGTTTTTT. Residues: CASSPAAGGNTGELFF.

The V call is TRBV5-4, the J call TRBJ1-1; TRBD1 agrees at 9 bases. The CDR3 has 16 amino acids. CDR1 is SGHNT and CDR2 is YYREEE in the germline V gene (reference sequence). V lost 4 bases and J lost 5; bases outside the gene matches: 12. The CDR3 DNA reads TGTGCCAGCAGCCTAGGGGACAGGGCAAGTGGTACTGAAGCTTTCTTT. The encoded protein is CASSLGDRASGTEAFF.